One and the same sample provided the 20 T cell receptor beta chains below, sequenced in a study of cytomegalovirus exposure and HLA in healthy donors. TCRdb's table, derived via immunoSEQ multiplex PCR, lists solely in-frame clones and lacks some. In the table there are roughly 150,000 clones, 85% to 90% of which are singletons. The sequenced sample was PBMCs. The receptors stem from a woman between 25 and 40 years old in good health and CMV-seronegative.

The V and J genes are TRBV6-6 and TRBJ2-1; no firm D call. Germline loops: CDR1 MNHNY, CDR2 SVGAGI (reference sequence). The CDR3 spans 13 residues. Deletions cut 7 bases from V and 10 bases from J, with 17 bases between. CDR3 sequence (DNA): TGTGCCAGCACCCGAGACGTCATATGGGAGCAGTTCTTC. Amino acid sequence: CASTRDVIWEQFF.

This chain links TRBV15 with TRBJ2-3; 8 nucleotides align to TRBD2. The J segment lost 0 bases and the V segment lost 5 bases, leaving 4 bases of the junction unmatched. This CDR3 region has 15 residues. Germline V gene lookup returns CDR1 LNHNV and CDR2 YYDKDF (reference sequence). DNA of the CDR3: TGTGCCACCAGCGGAGCGGGGGCTAGCACAGATACGCAGTATTTT. Its translation: CATSGAGASTDTQYF.

The V gene is TRBV4-1, the J gene TRBJ2-3; a possible D gene is TRBD2 (5 bases). With 1 base removed from V and 3 bases from J, the gap between germline ends came to 8 bases. Germline-derived CDR1 and CDR2 are MGHRA and YSYEKL. This CDR3 contains 14 residues. This CDR3 is CASSQGTGTDTQYF. The DNA for the CDR3 is TGCGCCAGCAGCCAAGGGACGGGAACAGATACGCAGTATTTT.

The V gene is TRBV27, the J gene TRBJ1-5; D is uncertain. The germline V gene encodes CDR1 MNHEY and CDR2 SMNVEV (reference sequence). The CDR3 is 13 residues long. The ends were cut back, 4 bases at V and 6 bases at J, with 10 bases in the middle. The CDR3, as DNA: TGTGCCAGCAGTTCTGAGTTTGGTCAGCCCCAGCATTTT. Its protein is CASSSEFGQPQHF.

This clone was counted a few times. The genes are TRBV25-1 and TRBJ1-2; the match to TRBD1 covers 10 bases. The CDR3 has 14 amino acids. V trimming: 4 bases; J trimming: 8 bases; junction bases outside the gene matches: 7. Germline CDR1 MGHDK, CDR2 SYGVNS. The CDR3 reads CASSVGTGDRGYTF. The CDR3 DNA reads TGTGCCAGCAGTGTCGGGACAGGGGATCGAGGCTACACCTTC.

The chain employs TRBV5-1 and TRBJ1-1; 7 bases align to TRBD1. The CDR3 is made up of 14 amino acids. Germline-derived CDR1 and CDR2 are SGHRS and YFSETQ. Trimming took 3 bases from V and 1 from J; bases not matched to a gene: 3. The CDR3, as DNA: TGCGCCAGCAGCTCGGGACAGCCGAACACTGAAGCTTTCTTT. Translating gives CASSSGQPNTEAFF.

The rearrangement uses TRBV4-3 and TRBJ2-1; 11 nucleotides match TRBD1. CDR3 size: 16 residues. Germline CDR1 and CDR2: LGHNA and YSLEER. V lost 0 bases, J lost 6 bases, and 4 bases stayed unmatched. The CDR3 loop is CASSQDTGTGGNEQFF. In DNA, the CDR3 is TGCGCCAGCAGCCAAGATACCGGGACAGGGGGCAATGAGCAGTTCTTC.

J is TRBJ2-1 and V is TRBV11-2; 10 positions agree with TRBD2. The CDR3 length is 16 residues. CDR1 SGHAT and CDR2 FQNNGV come from the germline V gene. V lost 5 bases to trimming and J lost 10 bases; unmatched junction nucleotides: 14. CDR3 loop: CASSALAGGHYREQFF. The CDR3 DNA is TGTGCCAGCAGCGCCTTAGCGGGAGGACACTACAGAGAGCAGTTCTTC.

This chain joins TRBV6-1 and TRBJ2-7; 9 positions agree with TRBD1. V was clipped by 4 bases and J by 1 base; unmatched bases: 5. Germline V gene data show CDR1 as MNHNS and CDR2 as SASEGT. The CDR3 spans 15 residues. The CDR3 DNA reads TGTGCCAGCAGTGGCTGGGACAGGGCATCCTACGAGCAGTACTTC. Translation: CASSGWDRASYEQYF.

The J gene is TRBJ1-3, the V gene TRBV27; tentatively, D is TRBD1 (6 bases). The CDR3 consists of 15 residues. Germline V CDR1 and CDR2: MNHEY, SMNVEV (reference sequence). V gave up 5 bases and J gave up 2 bases, with 13 bases separating them. CDR3 sequence reads: CASSTQGEPGNTIYF. CDR3 sequence (DNA): TGTGCCAGCAGTACACAGGGAGAACCTGGAAACACCATATATTTT.

The genes are TRBV10-3 and TRBJ2-5; tentative D call: TRBD2 (7 bases). CDR1 is ENHRY and CDR2 is SYGVKD in the germline V gene. The CDR3 has 14 residues. Trimming removed 2 bases from V and 5 bases from J, with 12 bases in between. The CDR3: CAISERGRGETQYF. CDR3 nucleotides: TGTGCCATCAGTGAGAGGGGGAGGGGGGAGACCCAGTACTTC.

The rearrangement joins TRBV19 to TRBJ2-3; D uncertain. Germline V gene lookup returns CDR1 LNHDA and CDR2 SQIVND (reference sequence). Trimming left V 7 bases short and J 2 bases short, with 16 bases between. This CDR3 contains 15 residues. CDR3 amino acids: CASTRWAGDTDTQYF. In DNA, the CDR3 is TGTGCCAGTACCAGGTGGGCAGGTGACACAGATACGCAGTATTTT.

This clone was picked up one time. The chain links TRBV6-4 to TRBJ2-2; D remains unclear. V was trimmed by 2 bases and J by 4 bases, leaving 5 bases between them. The CDR3 sequence is 13 residues long. CDR1 and CDR2 (germline): MRHNA, SNTAGT. The CDR3: CASSDGVTGELFF. The CDR3 DNA reads TGTGCCAGCAGTGACGGGGTCACCGGGGAGCTGTTTTTT.

The rearrangement links TRBV30 to TRBJ2-7, with TRBD2 matching 10 bases. J was trimmed by 1 base and V by 0 bases; bases with no gene match: 6. Per the germline V gene, CDR1 is GTSNPN and CDR2 is SVGIG (reference sequence). This CDR3 has 16 amino acids. The CDR3, as DNA: TGTGCCTGGAGTGTAACCGGGACTAGCGCTTCCTACGAGCAGTACTTC. Protein product: CAWSVTGTSASYEQYF. Full variable domain (rest looked up from reference TRBV30 and TRBJ2-7): SQTIHQWPATLVQPVGSPLSLECTVEGTSNPNLYWYRQAAGRGLQLLFYSVGIGQISSEVPQNLSASRPQDRQFILSSKKLLLSDSGFYLCAWSVTGTSASYEQYFGPGTRLTVT.

This chain joins TRBV4-2 and TRBJ2-3; D assignment may be TRBD1 or TRBD2 (5 bases each). V gave up 0 bases and J gave up 2 bases, with 12 bases separating them. This CDR3 spans 16 amino acids. Germline CDR1 LGHNA, CDR2 YNFKEQ. CDR3 residues: CASSQEGPPNTDTQYF. CDR3 in DNA: TGTGCCAGCAGCCAAGAGGGACCACCGAACACAGATACGCAGTATTTT.

J is TRBJ2-2 and V is TRBV5-1; D may be TRBD1 (6 bases). Germline V gives CDR1 SGHRS, CDR2 YFSETQ. Trimming took 0 bases from V and 5 from J, leaving 8 bases between them. The length of the CDR3 is 14 residues. The CDR3 nucleotides read TGCGCCAGCAGCTTGGCAGGGGCTACCGGGGAGCTGTTTTTT. Protein sequence: CASSLAGATGELFF. Variable domain in full (rest from reference TRBV5-1 and TRBJ2-2): KAGVTQTPRYLIKTRGQQVTLSCSPISGHRSVSWYQQTPGQGLQFLFEYFSETQRNKGNFPGRFSGRQFSNSRSEMNVSTLELGDSALYLCASSLAGATGELFFGEGSRLTVL.

The rearrangement links TRBV18 to TRBJ2-7; D remains unclear. V lost 0 bases to trimming and J lost 3 bases, with 9 bases between them. The germline V gene encodes CDR1 KGHSH and CDR2 LQKENI. This CDR3 contains 14 residues. CDR3 DNA sequence: TGTGCCAGCTCACCACCGATCCGAGGCTACGAGCAGTACTTC. Protein: CASSPPIRGYEQYF.

This rearrangement joins TRBV27 to TRBJ1-5, with D perhaps TRBD1 (5 bases). Per germline, CDR1 MNHEY and CDR2 SMNVEV (reference sequence). V lost 6 bases to trimming and J lost 3 bases, with 24 bases between them. The CDR3 contains 18 residues. The CDR3, as DNA: TGTGCCAGCAGCCCCATCGGGATAGGTGGGGGGACCAATCAGCCCCAGCATTTT. This codes for CASSPIGIGGGTNQPQHF.

The rearrangement joins TRBV12-5 to TRBJ1-2; 7 positions agree with TRBD1. The junction had 9 bases not matched to a gene; V was cut back by 9 bases and J by 2 bases. CDR1 is LGHNT and CDR2 is FRNRAP in the germline V gene. This CDR3 spans 14 amino acids. The CDR3 is CASNYDRANYGYTF. For the CDR3, the DNA is TGTGCTAGCAATTATGACAGGGCGAACTATGGCTACACCTTC.

The count of this clone is one. This chain connects TRBV2 to TRBJ2-2; 9 bases align to TRBD2. Germline values: CDR1 SNHLY, CDR2 FYNNEI. The J segment lost 4 bases and the V segment lost 8 bases, leaving 8 bases of the junction unmatched. This CDR3 is 15 amino acids long. The CDR3 sequence is CASSWRGGTTGELFF. The DNA of the CDR3 is TGTGCCAGCTCCTGGCGGGGGGGCACCACCGGGGAGCTGTTTTTT.